This T cell receptor beta chain was observed in a study of cytotoxic CD8 clonotypes in ibrutinib-treated CLL. Trimming stripped 1 base from V and 5 bases from J, with 8 bases between. Germline V gene sequence: CDR1 SGHVS, CDR2 FNYEAQ. The CDR3 loop spans 13 amino acids. The table came from immunoSEQ multiplex PCR; TCRdb's copy has only in-frame clones and leaves some out. The sample lists about 200,000 clones, 55% to 85% occurring once. Material: PBMCs, obtained after 24 months of ibrutinib treatment. This clonotype was sampled from a human donor with chronic lymphocytic leukemia. The genes are TRBV7-6 and TRBJ1-2; no reliable D call. CDR3 DNA: TGTGCCAGCAGCTTAGGGGGAAATTATGGCTACACCTTC. Protein product: CASSLGGNYGYTF.